This passage covers 15 T cell receptor beta chains from one sample sequenced in a study of blood T cell repertoires in COVID-19 (dated by TCRdb to 2020 to 2021). The library was produced with the immunoSEQ multiplex PCR assay. Sourced from immuneACCESS, this table was stored by TCRdb with only in-frame sequences that have V and J called. A share of the clones is absent; for the studies checked, an unresolved V gene accounts for under half, and the remainder has no known explanation. Counted in this sample were about 200,000 clones; over 70% of them appeared once. The ten largest clones represent around 5.1% of the sample. Sample: peripheral blood. All receptors derive from a woman aged 70-85 years with acute or convalescent COVID-19.

The chain combines TRBV7-2 with TRBJ2-7; 7 bases align to TRBD2. Germline CDR1 and CDR2: SGHTA and FQGNSA. The CDR3 extends over 14 amino acids. After removal of 5 bases from V and 6 bases from J, the junction contained 10 bases not matched to a gene. This CDR3 reads CASSAGTTSVEQYF. The CDR3 DNA follows: TGTGCCAGCAGCGCCGGGACTACCTCTGTCGAGCAGTACTTC.

The J gene is TRBJ1-2, the V gene TRBV5-1; D may be TRBD1 (5 bases). V lost 0 bases and J 3 bases, leaving 12 bases between the germline ends. Germline CDR1 reads SGHRS; CDR2 reads YFSETQ. The length of the CDR3 is 15 residues. The CDR3, as DNA: TGCGCCAGCAGCTTGGGTCGGGGGATAGACTATGGCTACACCTTC. Translating gives CASSLGRGIDYGYTF.

This clone was observed a single time. This sequence joins TRBV19 and TRBJ2-7, with D possibly matching TRBD2 (6 bases). The V gene's germline CDR1 is LNHDA and CDR2 SQIVND (reference sequence). The CDR3 extends over 14 amino acids. Trimming removed 2 bases at V and 5 bases at J, with 13 bases between. The chain's CDR3 is CASSIRRRDHEQYF. In DNA form, the CDR3 reads TGTGCCAGTAGTATACGACGGAGGGACCACGAGCAGTACTTC.

The V and J genes are TRBV18 and TRBJ2-1, with no clear D. This CDR3 spans 14 amino acids. In germline, CDR1 is KGHSH, CDR2 LQKENI. Between the trimmed V and J ends, which lost 0 bases and 4 bases, there was a span of 7 bases. The CDR3 spells CASSPPLTYNEQFF. The DNA of the CDR3 is TGTGCCAGCTCACCACCTCTAACTTACAATGAGCAGTTCTTC.

V usage is TRBV2 and J usage is TRBJ2-1, with 8 bases fitting TRBD2. The CDR3 is 16 residues long. CDR1 and CDR2 (germline): SNHLY, FYNNEI. Losses at the gene ends were 6 bases for V and 4 bases for J; bases not matched to a gene: 11. The CDR3 region is CASSGGASGLYNEQFF. DNA of the CDR3: TGTGCCAGCAGCGGGGGGGCATCTGGCCTTTACAATGAGCAGTTCTTC.

This clone was seen only once. The V call is TRBV29-1, the J call TRBJ2-1, with D hard to call. CDR1 and CDR2 from the germline V gene are SQVTM and ANQGSEA. The CDR3 has 11 amino acids. Deletions cut 6 bases from V and 4 bases from J, with 7 bases between. CDR3 DNA sequence: TGCAGCGTCGACGGGTACAATGAGCAGTTCTTC. Protein sequence: CSVDGYNEQFF.

This clone was recorded only once. The J gene is TRBJ1-2, the V gene TRBV2; weak D call: TRBD1 (6 bases). From germline, CDR1 is SNHLY and CDR2 FYNNEI. The V gene lost 6 bases and the J gene lost 8 bases, with 19 bases spanning the gap. The CDR3 runs to 14 residues. CDR3 DNA: TGTGCCAGCAGAGCCGGGACGGCGGGGGGCGGCTACACCTTC. Amino acid sequence: CASRAGTAGGGYTF. Full variable domain (remainder filled in from reference TRBV2 and TRBJ1-2): EPEVTQTPSHQVTQMGQEVILRCVPISNHLYFYWYRQILGQKVEFLVSFYNNEISEKSEIFDDQFSVERPDGSNFTLKIRSTKLEDSAMYFCASRAGTAGGGYTFGSGTRLTVV.

About this clone: Different DNA sequences within this sample yield the same CDR3. The gene calls are TRBV7-9 and TRBJ2-1; 10 bases match TRBD2. V lost 5 bases to trimming and J lost 2 bases; unmatched junction nucleotides: 6. The CDR3 extends over 16 amino acids. Germline CDR1 is SEHNR and CDR2 is FQNEAQ (reference sequence). The CDR3 sequence: CASSPRLAGTYNEQFF. Written as DNA, the CDR3 is TGTGCCAGCAGCCCTAGACTAGCGGGCACCTACAATGAGCAGTTCTTC. The whole variable domain, filled in from reference TRBV7-9 and TRBJ2-1, reads DTGVSQNPRHKITKRGQNVTFRCDPISEHNRLYWYRQTLGQGPEFLTYFQNEAQLEKSRLLSDRFSAERPKGSFSTLEIQRTEQGDSAMYLCASSPRLAGTYNEQFFGPGTRLTVL.

CDR3 DNA: TGCGCCAGCAGATTCCGGGACATACCTTACAATGAGCAGTTCTTC. Protein sequence: CASRFRDIPYNEQFF. The chain combines TRBV10-1 with TRBJ2-1; maybe TRBD1 (6 bases). V was cut by 6 bases and J by 4 bases, with 16 bases left in between. The germline CDR1 and CDR2 sequences are WNHNN and SYGVQD (reference sequence). The CDR3 sequence is 15 residues long.

This clone was observed a single time. The V call is TRBV9, the J call TRBJ1-5; tentative D call: TRBD1 (5 bases). CDR1 and CDR2 from the germline V gene are SGDLS and YYNGEE. Trimming left V 3 bases short and J 3 bases short, with 10 bases between. CDR3 length equals 14 residues. CDR3 loop: CASSATANNQPQHF. CDR3 bases: TGTGCCAGCAGCGCGACAGCGAACAATCAGCCCCAGCATTTT.

The chain is built from TRBV10-3 and TRBJ2-2, with 8 bases aligning to TRBD1. This CDR3 has 14 residues. Germline CDR1 reads ENHRY; CDR2 reads SYGVKD. The ends lost 10 bases at V and 3 bases at J; junction bases unmatched: 7. In DNA, the CDR3 is TGTGCCAGCGCGGACAGGGTAGACACCGGGGAGCTGTTTTTT. This gives the protein CASADRVDTGELFF.

This clone was found a few times. The V and J genes are TRBV6-1 and TRBJ2-1, with TRBD2 matching over 8 bases. The germline gives CDR1 MNHNS, CDR2 SASEGT. V gave up 1 base and J gave up 8 bases; unmatched junction bases: 4. The CDR3 has 14 residues. This chain's CDR3 is CASSEGREVHEQFF. The CDR3 nucleotides are TGTGCCAGCAGTGAAGGGCGGGAGGTCCATGAGCAGTTCTTC.

This clone was counted a single time. The V call is TRBV19, the J call TRBJ1-4; a possible D gene is TRBD1 (5 bases). CDR3 length: 14 residues. The V end was cut by 4 bases, the J end by 8 bases, with 14 bases between. The germline gives CDR1 LNHDA, CDR2 SQIVND (reference sequence). CDR3 bases: TGTGCCAGTAGTAGGACATCGATCGGGGAAAAACTGTTTTTT. Protein: CASSRTSIGEKLFF. Full variable domain (outside the CDR3, taken from reference TRBV19 and TRBJ1-4): DGGITQSPKYLFRKEGQNVTLSCEQNLNHDAMYWYRQDPGQGLRLIYYSQIVNDFQKGDIAEGYSVSREKKESFPLTVTSAQKNPTAFYLCASSRTSIGEKLFFGSGTQLSVL.

The rearrangement links TRBV3-1 (or the pseudogene TRBV3-2) to TRBJ1-4; weak D call: TRBD1 (6 bases). Trimming took off 4 bases at V and 3 bases at J, with 12 bases between the two ends. In germline, CDR1 is LGHDT, CDR2 YNNKEL (reference sequence). The CDR3 length is 15 residues. DNA of the CDR3: TGTGCCAGCAGCCGAGGACAGCTTTCTAATGAAAAACTGTTTTTT. It translates to CASSRGQLSNEKLFF.

This clone came up once. V usage is TRBV5-1 and J usage is TRBJ2-7; 8 nucleotides line up with TRBD2. The CDR3 totals 16 residues. Germline-derived CDR1 and CDR2 are SGHRS and YFSETQ. The junction had 10 bases not matched to a gene; V was cut back by 2 bases and J by 3 bases. The CDR3 loop is CASSFHFSGGIYEQYF. Here the CDR3 DNA reads TGCGCCAGCAGCTTTCACTTCTCGGGGGGGATCTACGAGCAGTACTTC.